These 11 T cell receptor beta chains originate from one sample sequenced in a study of T cell responses to AZD1222 COVID-19 vaccine. Sequenced by immunoSEQ multiplex PCR; TCRdb stores in-frame clones only, minus some. This table has about 120,000 clones, less than 95% appearing once. The source material was peripheral blood, sampled on day 0 of AZD1222 vaccination. The receptors originated from an adult in good health.

The chain couples TRBV5-1 to TRBJ2-7; 7 nucleotides match TRBD1. The germline V gene encodes CDR1 SGHRS and CDR2 YFSETQ. With 5 bases clipped from V and 7 bases from J, the junction kept 12 bases outside the gene matches. CDR3 length: 14 amino acids. The CDR3 loop is CASRSDREPGEQYF. As DNA, the CDR3 is TGCGCCAGCAGATCCGACAGGGAGCCGGGGGAGCAGTACTTC.

This chain links TRBV30 with TRBJ1-1; D is possibly TRBD1 (5 bases). The V gene's germline CDR1 is GTSNPN and CDR2 SVGIG (reference sequence). The CDR3 spans 12 residues. V lost 5 bases, J lost 8 bases, and 15 bases lay in between. The CDR3 reads CAWGLGVWEAFF. Written as DNA, the CDR3 is TGTGCCTGGGGCTTGGGGGTCTGGGAAGCTTTCTTT.

V and J are TRBV4-1 and TRBJ2-7; weak D call: TRBD1 (5 bases). Trimming stripped 0 bases from V and 4 bases from J, with 13 bases between. Germline V gene sequence: CDR1 MGHRA, CDR2 YSYEKL. The CDR3 has 15 residues. CDR3 sequence: CASSQETSPGYEQYF. The CDR3, as DNA: TGCGCCAGCAGCCAAGAGACCAGTCCAGGGTACGAGCAGTACTTC.

This clone occurred a few times. The chain has TRBV9 and TRBJ1-6; D gene unclear. In germline, CDR1 is SGDLS, CDR2 YYNGEE. The CDR3 loop spans 13 amino acids. V lost 6 bases to trimming and J lost 9 bases, with 13 bases between them. The CDR3: CASKDGATSPLHF. The CDR3 coding sequence is TGTGCCAGCAAAGACGGAGCGACTTCACCCCTCCACTTT.

J is TRBJ2-7 and V is TRBV27, with 7 bases aligning to TRBD1. Germline V gene sequence: CDR1 MNHEY, CDR2 SMNVEV (reference sequence). The V gene end was trimmed by 5 bases and the J gene end by 4 bases; junction bases not matched to a gene: 11. There are 15 residues in the CDR3. The CDR3 loop is CASSPRTGDGYEQYF. In nucleotides, the CDR3 is TGTGCCAGCAGTCCGCGGACAGGTGACGGGTACGAGCAGTACTTC.

The chain joins TRBV28 to TRBJ1-2; D perhaps matches TRBD1 (5 bases). Germline-derived CDR1 and CDR2 are MDHEN and SYDVKM. Trimming cost V 3 bases and J 8 bases, with 7 bases left between them. The CDR3 consists of 11 residues. The CDR3 nucleotides are TGTGCCAGCAGTTTTAAGGGGGGCTACACCTTC. Protein product: CASSFKGGYTF.

This clone has a single count. V is TRBV30 and J is TRBJ2-1, with TRBD2 identical over 9 bases. CDR1 is GTSNPN, CDR2 SVGIG, per germline (reference sequence). J gave up 2 bases and V 0 bases, and 2 bases lay outside the gene matches. This CDR3 is 15 amino acids long. The CDR3 here is CAWSVQRGAYNEQFF. Here the CDR3 DNA reads TGTGCCTGGAGTGTACAGCGGGGGGCCTACAATGAGCAGTTCTTC.

The CDR3, as DNA: TGTGCCACCAGCAGAGATTTGGTGCCAGGGATAGGAGCTTTCTTT. Its protein is CATSRDLVPGIGAFF. The chain employs TRBV15 and TRBJ1-1, with TRBD1 as a possible D gene (5 bases). Germline-derived CDR1 and CDR2 are LNHNV and YYDKDF (reference sequence). Trimming shortened V by 0 bases and J by 10 bases, and 18 bases separated the two germline ends. The CDR3 sequence is 15 residues long.

This clone showed up just a few times. V usage is TRBV10-2 and J usage is TRBJ1-5; TRBD1 matches at 8 bases. Germline V CDR1 and CDR2: WSHSY, SAAADI. V shed 6 bases, J shed 6 bases, and the junction held 4 bases outside the gene matches. This CDR3 region has 13 residues. Written as DNA, the CDR3 is TGCGCCAGCAGGGGACAGGTCGGTCAGCCCCAGCATTTT. Translating it yields CASRGQVGQPQHF.

The chain has TRBV5-1 and TRBJ1-2, with 9 bases aligning to TRBD1. The CDR3 consists of 16 residues. The V and J ends lost 0 bases and 7 bases, in that order; junction bases with no gene match: 10. Germline CDR1 is SGHRS and CDR2 is YFSETQ. The DNA of the CDR3 is TGCGCCAGCAGCTTGGGGATCCCTACAGGGGGCGGTGGCTACACCTTC. This sequence encodes CASSLGIPTGGGGYTF. The whole variable domain, filled in from reference TRBV5-1 and TRBJ1-2, reads KAGVTQTPRYLIKTRGQQVTLSCSPISGHRSVSWYQQTPGQGLQFLFEYFSETQRNKGNFPGRFSGRQFSNSRSEMNVSTLELGDSALYLCASSLGIPTGGGGYTFGSGTRLTVV.

The J gene is TRBJ2-7, the V gene TRBV18, with 7 bases that match TRBD2. The V gene's germline CDR1 is KGHSH and CDR2 LQKENI. The V segment lost 3 bases and the J segment 7 bases; nucleotides outside the gene matches: 12. This CDR3 has 15 amino acids. The CDR3 loop is CASSPMGEGRREQYF. In nucleotides, the CDR3 is TGTGCCAGCTCACCTATGGGGGAGGGCCGTCGGGAGCAGTACTTC.